The rows below give T cell receptor beta chains drawn from one sample of a study of T cell changes during pregnancy in multiple sclerosis. Measured with immunoSEQ multiplex PCR; TCRdb has only the in-frame clones, and not every one. Of about 36,000 clones listed, roughly 94% are singletons. This specimen was CD4+ T cells from peripheral blood mononuclear cells, taken after pregnancy. The receptors were gathered from a female donor with multiple sclerosis, enrolled in a pregnancy study. CDR3s include the opening cysteine and the closing phenylalanine or tryptophan. Fields, in order: clone size, J gene, D gene, V gene, CDR3 protein, CDR3 DNA. The D gene is left open where the match is weak. The listing skips clone size in some rows; elsewhere it reads once, few, many or a size class.

clone size: few; J gene: TRBJ1-1; D gene: .; V gene: TRBV9; CDR3 protein: CASSVGGALDTEAFF; CDR3 DNA: TGTGCCAGCAGCGTTGGGGGCGCCTTAGACACTGAAGCTTTCTTT
clone size: once; J gene: TRBJ1-1; D gene: .; V gene: TRBV5-1; CDR3 protein: CASGARGGTEAFF; CDR3 DNA: TGCGCCAGCGGCGCGAGAGGGGGCACTGAAGCTTTCTTT
clone size: once; J gene: TRBJ2-7; D gene: TRBD2; V gene: TRBV25-1; CDR3 protein: CASSAQGAGEDYEQYF; CDR3 DNA: TGTGCCAGCAGTGCTCAGGGAGCGGGAGAAGACTACGAGCAGTACTTC
clone size: .; J gene: TRBJ2-7; D gene: .; V gene: TRBV7-8; CDR3 protein: CASSLTHLNYEQYF; CDR3 DNA: TGTGCCAGCAGCTTAACTCATCTAAACTACGAGCAGTACTTC
clone size: .; J gene: TRBJ2-7; D gene: TRBD2; V gene: TRBV28; CDR3 protein: CASSRLAGGFYEQYF; CDR3 DNA: TGTGCCAGCAGCCGGCTAGCGGGAGGTTTCTACGAGCAGTACTTC
clone size: .; J gene: TRBJ2-2; D gene: TRBD1; V gene: TRBV9; CDR3 protein: CASSAVTGAPGELFF; CDR3 DNA: TGTGCCAGCAGCGCCGTTACAGGGGCGCCCGGGGAGCTGTTTTTT
clone size: .; J gene: TRBJ1-2; D gene: .; V gene: TRBV5-1; CDR3 protein: CASSFQNKREGYTF; CDR3 DNA: TGCGCCAGCAGCTTTCAAAATAAACGAGAAGGCTACACCTTC
clone size: .; J gene: TRBJ2-2; D gene: .; V gene: TRBV25-1; CDR3 protein: CASSEFAGNTGELFF; CDR3 DNA: TGTGCCAGCAGTGAATTTGCAGGGAACACCGGGGAGCTGTTTTTT
clone size: .; J gene: TRBJ1-3; D gene: .; V gene: TRBV6-6; CDR3 protein: CASRLEGTGNTIYF; CDR3 DNA: TGTGCCAGCAGACTAGAGGGTACCGGAAACACCATATATTTT
clone size: once; J gene: TRBJ1-3; D gene: .; V gene: TRBV5-1; CDR3 protein: CASSSQQGPGNTIYF; CDR3 DNA: TGCGCCAGCAGCTCCCAACAGGGCCCTGGAAACACCATATATTTT
clone size: .; J gene: TRBJ1-3; D gene: .; V gene: TRBV28; CDR3 protein: CASSLVAVRNTIYF; CDR3 DNA: TGTGCCAGCAGTTTAGTGGCTGTCCGAAACACCATATATTTT
clone size: .; J gene: TRBJ2-2; D gene: .; V gene: TRBV6-6; CDR3 protein: CASSYGQGNTGELFF; CDR3 DNA: TGTGCCAGCAGTTACGGGCAGGGGAACACCGGGGAGCTGTTTTTT
clone size: .; J gene: TRBJ1-5; D gene: TRBD1; V gene: TRBV2; CDR3 protein: CASSAGTANQPQHF; CDR3 DNA: TGTGCCAGCAGTGCCGGGACAGCAAATCAGCCCCAGCATTTT
clone size: once; J gene: TRBJ2-3; D gene: .; V gene: TRBV30; CDR3 protein: CAWTPGGRSDTQYF; CDR3 DNA: TGTGCCTGGACCCCCGGGGGGCGATCGGATACGCAGTATTTT
clone size: .; J gene: TRBJ2-7; D gene: .; V gene: TRBV27; CDR3 protein: CASSSLSRTPLYEQYF; CDR3 DNA: TGTGCCAGCAGTTCACTTTCGCGGACACCTCTCTACGAGCAGTACTTC
clone size: few; J gene: TRBJ1-1; D gene: TRBD1; V gene: TRBV19; CDR3 protein: CASSGTGVTEAFF; CDR3 DNA: TGTGCCAGTAGTGGGACAGGGGTAACTGAAGCTTTCTTT
clone size: .; J gene: TRBJ2-2; D gene: .; V gene: TRBV10-3; CDR3 protein: CAISEFSNTGELFF; CDR3 DNA: TGTGCCATCAGTGAGTTCTCGAACACCGGGGAGCTGTTTTTT
clone size: .; J gene: TRBJ2-2; D gene: .; V gene: TRBV9; CDR3 protein: CASQAGANTGELFF; CDR3 DNA: TGTGCCAGCCAGGCAGGGGCGAACACCGGGGAGCTGTTTTTT
clone size: .; J gene: TRBJ1-5; D gene: .; V gene: TRBV18; CDR3 protein: CASSPTGHSNQPQHF; CDR3 DNA: TGTGCCAGCTCACCGACGGGACATAGCAATCAGCCCCAGCATTTT
clone size: .; J gene: TRBJ2-1; D gene: TRBD2; V gene: TRBV9; CDR3 protein: CASSRALAASYNEQFF; CDR3 DNA: TGTGCCAGCAGCCGCGCTCTAGCGGCTTCCTACAATGAGCAGTTCTTC
clone size: .; J gene: TRBJ2-7; D gene: TRBD2; V gene: TRBV5-4; CDR3 protein: CASSFGGVTYEQYF; CDR3 DNA: TGTGCCAGCAGCTTTGGGGGGGTCACCTACGAGCAGTACTTC
clone size: .; J gene: TRBJ1-1; D gene: .; V gene: TRBV29-1; CDR3 protein: CSVENRHNTEAFF; CDR3 DNA: TGCAGCGTTGAAAACAGACATAACACTGAAGCTTTCTTT
clone size: .; J gene: TRBJ1-1; D gene: .; V gene: TRBV7-2; CDR3 protein: CASSLLGQNTEAFF; CDR3 DNA: TGTGCCAGCAGCTTATTGGGACAGAACACTGAAGCTTTCTTT
clone size: .; J gene: TRBJ2-5; D gene: TRBD1; V gene: TRBV28; CDR3 protein: CASSLDRGRETQYF; CDR3 DNA: TGTGCCAGCAGCCTTGACAGGGGGCGGGAGACCCAGTACTTC
clone size: .; J gene: TRBJ2-6; D gene: TRBD1; V gene: TRBV18; CDR3 protein: CASSPYRDSSGANVLTF; CDR3 DNA: TGTGCCAGCTCACCGTACAGGGACAGCTCTGGGGCCAACGTCCTGACTTTC
clone size: .; J gene: TRBJ1-4; D gene: TRBD1; V gene: TRBV7-2; CDR3 protein: CASSLDRVGEKLFF; CDR3 DNA: TGTGCCAGCAGCCTGGACAGGGTAGGCGAAAAACTGTTTTTT
clone size: .; J gene: TRBJ1-2; D gene: .; V gene: TRBV6-5; CDR3 protein: CASSYDRLYGYTF; CDR3 DNA: TGTGCCAGCAGTTACGACCGACTCTATGGCTACACCTTC
clone size: .; J gene: TRBJ1-2; D gene: TRBD1; V gene: TRBV29-1; CDR3 protein: CSVLGQGDYGYTF; CDR3 DNA: TGCAGCGTCTTGGGACAGGGGGACTATGGCTACACCTTC
clone size: .; J gene: TRBJ2-1; D gene: TRBD2; V gene: TRBV7-2; CDR3 protein: CAARASGRMNEQFF; CDR3 DNA: TGTGCCGCCCGGGCTAGCGGGAGGATGAATGAGCAGTTCTTC
clone size: .; J gene: TRBJ1-1; D gene: .; V gene: TRBV19; CDR3 protein: CASSIEKPAEAFF; CDR3 DNA: TGTGCCAGTAGTATCGAAAAGCCTGCTGAAGCTTTCTTT
clone size: .; J gene: TRBJ2-7; D gene: TRBD2; V gene: TRBV15; CDR3 protein: CATSRGQLADTSYEQYF; CDR3 DNA: TGTGCCACCAGCAGAGGTCAACTAGCGGACACGTCCTACGAGCAGTACTTC
clone size: .; J gene: TRBJ2-1; D gene: .; V gene: TRBV10-1; CDR3 protein: CASSGARGSDEQFF; CDR3 DNA: TGCGCCAGCAGTGGGGCACGGGGAAGCGATGAGCAGTTCTTC
clone size: .; J gene: TRBJ2-3; D gene: .; V gene: TRBV6-6; CDR3 protein: CASSYSATGGADTQYF; CDR3 DNA: TGTGCCAGCAGTTACTCGGCAACAGGTGGGGCAGATACGCAGTATTTT
clone size: once; J gene: TRBJ2-7; D gene: TRBD1; V gene: TRBV29-1; CDR3 protein: CSVEARYGGQGVDEQYF; CDR3 DNA: TGCAGCGTTGAAGCGCGATACGGGGGACAGGGAGTGGACGAGCAGTACTTC
clone size: .; J gene: TRBJ1-1; D gene: TRBD1; V gene: TRBV7-3; CDR3 protein: CASSPDRGSTEAFF; CDR3 DNA: TGTGCCAGCAGCCCAGACAGGGGGAGCACTGAAGCTTTCTTT
clone size: .; J gene: TRBJ1-1; D gene: .; V gene: TRBV7-2; CDR3 protein: CASSLGPGANTEAFF; CDR3 DNA: TGTGCCAGCAGCTTAGGGCCAGGGGCGAATACTGAAGCTTTCTTT